Presented here are 27 T cell receptor beta chains from one specimen sequenced in a study of graft-versus-host responses after intestinal transplantation. Sequencing was performed with immunoSEQ multiplex PCR; in TCRdb, only in-frame clones are kept and a portion is missing. The sample records 50,000 to 60,000 clones, about 93% being singletons. No cognate antigen is known for these TCRs. The sequencing here drew on unstimulated CD4+ T cells sorted from spleen or lymph node cells, taken before transplant. The receptors were sampled from a human donor who was the organ donor for an intestinal transplant.

There are a few counts of this clone. This sequence joins TRBV7-9 and TRBJ2-7; TRBD2 agrees at 14 bases. The germline gives CDR1 SEHNR, CDR2 FQNEAQ (reference sequence). The CDR3 length is 15 residues. V lost 3 bases, J lost 5 bases, and 3 bases stayed unmatched. CDR3 sequence reads: CASSLGLAGDNEQYF. CDR3 nucleotide sequence: TGTGCCAGCAGCTTGGGACTAGCGGGAGACAACGAGCAGTACTTC. The full variable domain, in which reference TRBV7-9 and TRBJ2-7 provide the parts outside the CDR3, is DTGVSQNPRHKITKRGQNVTFRCDPISEHNRLYWYRQTLGQGPEFLTYFQNEAQLEKSRLLSDRFSAERPKGSFSTLEIQRTEQGDSAMYLCASSLGLAGDNEQYFGPGTRLTVT.

In DNA, the CDR3 is TGTGCCAGCAGGACTAGCGGGACCAATGAGCAGTTCTTC. This sequence encodes CASRTSGTNEQFF. V and J are TRBV28 and TRBJ2-1, with 11 nucleotides matching TRBD2. CDR1 MDHEN and CDR2 SYDVKM come from the germline V gene. CDR3 length: 13 residues. The V gene end was trimmed by 6 bases and the J gene end by 6 bases; junction bases not matched to a gene: 1.

This clone has just a few counts. The chain carries TRBV6-6 and TRBJ2-5; the match to TRBD2 covers 7 bases. V lost 2 bases to trimming and J lost 5 bases; unmatched junction nucleotides: 5. Germline values: CDR1 MNHNY, CDR2 SVGAGI (reference sequence). The CDR3 spans 14 residues. The CDR3 spells CASSYGGVGETQYF. DNA for the CDR3: TGTGCCAGCAGTTACGGGGGGGTCGGGGAGACCCAGTACTTC.

This clone has only one observation. This chain links TRBV30 with TRBJ2-3, with D perhaps matching TRBD2 (6 bases). V was shortened by 4 bases and J by 4 bases, with 21 bases between the two germline ends. In germline, CDR1 is GTSNPN, CDR2 SVGIG (reference sequence). This CDR3 comprises 16 residues. The CDR3 region has the DNA TGTGCCTGGAAAAGGACTACCCGCCTCTTCGCAGATACGCAGTATTTT. Translation: CAWKRTTRLFADTQYF.

The J gene is TRBJ1-4, the V gene TRBV19; TRBD1 might be the D (5 bases). Germline V gives CDR1 LNHDA, CDR2 SQIVND (reference sequence). CDR3 length equals 14 residues. V was trimmed by 5 bases and J by 8 bases, leaving 15 bases between them. CDR3 amino acids: CASSEDILREKLFF. The DNA of the CDR3 is TGTGCCAGTAGTGAGGACATATTACGAGAAAAACTGTTTTTT.

The chain is built from TRBV5-6 and TRBJ1-2; 8 bases match TRBD1. This CDR3 contains 16 residues. Germline CDR1 and CDR2: SGHDT and YYEEEE. V was pared by 4 bases and J by 0 bases, with 8 bases of the junction left unmatched. DNA for the CDR3: TGTGCCAGCAGCCCAGGGACAGGATCAGCTAACTATGGCTACACCTTC. Translating it yields CASSPGTGSANYGYTF. The variable domain in full, completed from reference TRBV5-6 and TRBJ1-2, reads DAGVTQSPTHLIKTRGQQVTLRCSPKSGHDTVSWYQQALGQGPQFIFQYYEEEERQRGNFPDRFSGHQFPNYSSELNVNALLLGDSALYLCASSPGTGSANYGYTFGSGTRLTVV.

V gene TRBV6-9 combines with J gene TRBJ2-7; TRBD2 agrees at 9 bases. Losses at the gene ends were 3 bases for V and 4 bases for J; bases not matched to a gene: 7. The CDR3 totals 15 residues. Germline V lookup: CDR1 MNHGY, CDR2 SVAAGI. CDR3 residues: CASSYGREGLYEQYF. CDR3 coding DNA: TGTGCCAGCAGTTACGGGCGGGAGGGCCTTTACGAGCAGTACTTC.

The V call is TRBV5-4, the J call TRBJ1-2; 11 bases agree with TRBD1. V lost 4 bases and J lost 2; bases outside the gene matches: 7. The CDR3 runs to 16 residues. CDR1 is SGHNT and CDR2 is YYREEE in the germline V gene (reference sequence). The CDR3 here is CASSPRTGGKNYGYTF. The CDR3 bases are TGTGCCAGCAGCCCGAGGACAGGGGGCAAGAACTATGGCTACACCTTC.

This clone was counted once. CDR3 region: CATSRDSGRAYEQYF. The CDR3 DNA sequence: TGTGCCACCAGCAGAGATAGCGGGAGGGCCTACGAGCAGTACTTC. The genes are TRBV15 and TRBJ2-7, with TRBD2 identical over 11 bases. Germline lookup yields CDR1 LNHNV and CDR2 YYDKDF (reference sequence). V shed 0 bases, J shed 2 bases, and the junction held 0 bases outside the gene matches. The length of the CDR3 is 15 residues.

CDR3 DNA sequence: TGTGCCAGCAGCGTAGAGTATACCGGGGAGCTGTTTTTT. Its translation: CASSVEYTGELFF. V is TRBV9 and J is TRBJ2-2; D unresolved. CDR3 length equals 13 residues. The V gene lost 0 bases and the J gene lost 5 bases, with 5 bases spanning the gap. Germline CDR1 SGDLS, CDR2 YYNGEE.

This clone has just a few counts. The chain links TRBV6-1 to TRBJ2-7, with a possible D match to TRBD1 (5 bases). This CDR3 spans 15 amino acids. Germline V gene sequence: CDR1 MNHNS, CDR2 SASEGT. V lost 2 bases to trimming and J lost 2 bases, with 13 bases between them. For the CDR3, the DNA is TGTGCCAGCAGTGAAAGGGGCTATTCAACCTACGAGCAGTACTTC. Protein sequence: CASSERGYSTYEQYF.

The V call is TRBV5-6, the J call TRBJ2-7; D is possibly TRBD1 (5 bases). The CDR3 is made up of 13 amino acids. Germline V lookup: CDR1 SGHDT, CDR2 YYEEEE. Between the trimmed V and J ends, which lost 0 bases and 7 bases, there was a span of 11 bases. Here the CDR3 reads CASSLEGLREQYF. The CDR3 coding sequence is TGTGCCAGCAGCTTGGAGGGGTTGAGGGAGCAGTACTTC.

The CDR3 DNA sequence: TGTGCCAGCACCCGAGAAGAGACCCAGTACTTC. It is translated as CASTREETQYF. The chain is built from TRBV6-6 and TRBJ2-5; the D is unclear. CDR3 size: 11 residues. V gave up 7 bases and J gave up 3 bases, with 6 bases separating them. Germline lookup yields CDR1 MNHNY and CDR2 SVGAGI (reference sequence).

This chain links TRBV6-6 with TRBJ1-2, with D maybe TRBD1 (5 bases). V lost 4 bases, J lost 10 bases, and 10 bases lay in between. The CDR3 consists of 11 residues. CDR1 and CDR2 from the germline V gene are MNHNY and SVGAGI (reference sequence). The CDR3 spells CASSWGGTYTF. In DNA form, the CDR3 reads TGTGCCAGCAGTTGGGGTGGGACCTACACCTTC.

The V call is TRBV30, the J call TRBJ2-2; D unresolved. Per germline, CDR1 GTSNPN and CDR2 SVGIG (reference sequence). Trimming shortened V by 3 bases and J by 2 bases, and 10 bases separated the two germline ends. The CDR3 is made up of 14 amino acids. The CDR3 spells CAWRMMLNTGELFF. DNA of the CDR3: TGTGCCTGGAGGATGATGTTAAACACCGGGGAGCTGTTTTTT.

J is TRBJ1-2 and V is TRBV18, with a possible D match to TRBD1 (5 bases). This CDR3 comprises 14 residues. The ends were cut back, 0 bases at V and 4 bases at J, with 9 bases in the middle. CDR1 is KGHSH, CDR2 LQKENI, per germline. The CDR3 DNA follows: TGTGCCAGCTCACCACCGCCGGGGACCTATGGCTACACCTTC. It is translated as CASSPPPGTYGYTF.

This clone was observed once. The chain links TRBV5-4 to TRBJ2-3; D remains unclear. The CDR3 length is 14 residues. The germline CDR1 and CDR2 sequences are SGHNT and YYREEE (reference sequence). The V and J ends lost 1 base and 0 bases respectively, with 6 bases between them. The CDR3 DNA reads TGTGCCAGCAGCTTGTCCTCTAGCACAGATACGCAGTATTTT. Its translation: CASSLSSSTDTQYF.

J is TRBJ2-2 and V is TRBV19; 8 nucleotides line up with TRBD2. The V gene end was trimmed by 1 base and the J gene end by 1 base; junction bases not matched to a gene: 2. CDR1 and CDR2 from the germline V gene are LNHDA and SQIVND (reference sequence). CDR3 size: 16 residues. This chain's CDR3 is CASSIGAGGNTGELFF. The CDR3 coding sequence is TGTGCCAGTAGTATAGGCGCGGGAGGGAACACCGGGGAGCTGTTTTTT. Combining the CDR3 with reference TRBV19 and TRBJ2-2 gives the whole variable domain DGGITQSPKYLFRKEGQNVTLSCEQNLNHDAMYWYRQDPGQGLRLIYYSQIVNDFQKGDIAEGYSVSREKKESFPLTVTSAQKNPTAFYLCASSIGAGGNTGELFFGEGSRLTVL.

V gene TRBV2 combines with J gene TRBJ1-3; D possibly corresponds to TRBD1 (5 bases). This CDR3 spans 14 amino acids. Trimming shortened V by 3 bases and J by 2 bases, and 8 bases separated the two germline ends. The germline V gene has CDR1 SNHLY and CDR2 FYNNEI. The CDR3 loop is CASSEGGAGNTIYF. CDR3 DNA: TGTGCCAGCAGTGAGGGAGGGGCTGGAAACACCATATATTTT.

V is TRBV18 and J is TRBJ1-3; D is unresolved. V dropped 6 bases and J dropped 4 bases, with 10 bases sitting between them. This CDR3 has 13 residues. Germline loops: CDR1 KGHSH, CDR2 LQKENI. This chain's CDR3 is CASSLEQGNTIYF. For the CDR3, the DNA is TGTGCCAGCTCGCTCGAGCAAGGAAACACCATATATTTT.

CDR3 protein: CAWSQRGDTQYF. Written as DNA, the CDR3 is TGTGCCTGGAGCCAAAGGGGAGATACGCAGTATTTT. This rearrangement joins TRBV30 to TRBJ2-3, with a possible D match to TRBD1 (5 bases). The CDR3 contains 12 residues. V was pared by 3 bases and J by 5 bases, with 9 bases between. The germline gives CDR1 GTSNPN, CDR2 SVGIG (reference sequence).

J is TRBJ2-7 and V is TRBV28; TRBD1 matches at 8 bases. This CDR3 is built from 15 residues. CDR1 and CDR2 (germline): MDHEN, SYDVKM. J gave up 0 bases and V 6 bases, and 7 bases lay outside the gene matches. CDR3 bases: TGTGCCAGCAGGCCCCCGGGACAGGCCTCCTACGAGCAGTACTTC. Translating it yields CASRPPGQASYEQYF.

This rearrangement joins TRBV28 to TRBJ2-5; TRBD2 agrees at 10 bases. Looked up from germline, CDR1 is MDHEN and CDR2 is SYDVKM. The J segment lost 1 base and the V segment lost 3 bases, leaving 5 bases of the junction unmatched. The CDR3 extends over 16 amino acids. CDR3 protein: CASSFPGLAAQETQYF. For the CDR3, the DNA is TGTGCCAGCAGTTTCCCCGGACTAGCGGCCCAAGAGACCCAGTACTTC.

This rearrangement joins TRBV7-2 to TRBJ2-1; a weak D match, TRBD1 (6 bases). CDR1 is SGHTA, CDR2 FQGNSA, per germline. V was clipped by 3 bases and J by 5 bases, with 11 bases between them. The CDR3 has 14 residues. In nucleotides, the CDR3 is TGTGCCAGCAGCTTCGGGACACTCCACAATGAGCAGTTCTTC. Translated, it gives CASSFGTLHNEQFF. The variable domain in full, completed from reference TRBV7-2 and TRBJ2-1, reads GAGVSQSPSNKVTEKGKDVELRCDPISGHTALYWYRQSLGQGLEFLIYFQGNSAPDKSGLPSDRFSAERTGGSVSTLTIQRTQQEDSAVYLCASSFGTLHNEQFFGPGTRLTVL.

This chain joins TRBV27 and TRBJ2-7; 7 bases line up with TRBD2. Trimming cost V 3 bases and J 2 bases; bases outside gene matches: 1. CDR3 length equals 13 residues. Germline V gives CDR1 MNHEY, CDR2 SMNVEV (reference sequence). CDR3 DNA: TGTGCCAGCAGTTTTGCGGGGGCCTACGAGCAGTACTTC. Protein product: CASSFAGAYEQYF.

The chain employs TRBV6-6 and TRBJ1-3, with a weak D call TRBD1 (6 bases). The CDR3 length is 16 residues. Germline CDR1 and CDR2: MNHNY and SVGAGI (reference sequence). V lost 1 base, J lost 0 bases, and 10 bases lay in between. The CDR3 sequence is CASSYLTGPSGNTIYF. The CDR3 DNA reads TGTGCCAGCAGTTACTTGACAGGTCCCTCTGGAAACACCATATATTTT.

V gene TRBV18 combines with J gene TRBJ1-6; 9 nucleotides match TRBD1. From germline, CDR1 is KGHSH and CDR2 LQKENI. The CDR3 covers 14 residues. The V and J ends lost 6 bases and 7 bases, in that order; junction bases with no gene match: 4. DNA of the CDR3: TGTGCCAGCTCTCGGACAGGGGAGAATTCACCCCTCCACTTT. Encoded protein: CASSRTGENSPLHF.